The 20 T cell receptor beta chains given below trace back to one sample, sequenced in a study of control samples from healthy donors and cancer patients. This table comes from immunoSEQ multiplex PCR, and its TCRdb copy is limited to in-frame clones, with some not included. The table has 100,000 to 150,000 clones, about 92% seen once. What was sequenced was PBMCs. These receptor sequences come from a man aged 45-65 years with head and neck cancer.

For the CDR3, the DNA is TGTGCCAGCAGTGAAGGCACAGCAGTAAACACTGAAGCTTTCTTT. Encoded protein: CASSEGTAVNTEAFF. The chain recombines TRBV9 with TRBJ1-1, with D unresolved. Germline lookup yields CDR1 SGDLS and CDR2 YYNGEE. The CDR3 loop spans 15 amino acids. V was pared by 5 bases and J by 2 bases, with 16 bases between.

The J gene is TRBJ1-3, the V gene TRBV5-4; D is ambiguous. Germline CDR1 reads SGHNT; CDR2 reads YYREEE (reference sequence). This CDR3 region has 15 residues. Trimming removed 4 bases from V and 0 bases from J, with 11 bases in between. CDR3 sequence: CASSRMSISGNTIYF. The CDR3 nucleotides read TGTGCCAGCAGCAGAATGTCCATCTCTGGAAACACCATATATTTT.

This chain links TRBV18 with TRBJ1-3; no definite D call. Germline lookup yields CDR1 KGHSH and CDR2 LQKENI. The CDR3 is made up of 16 amino acids. V was clipped by 2 bases and J by 4 bases, with 15 bases between them. The CDR3 nucleotides read TGTGCCAGCTCACCAAGATATTCCCCGGGGGGAAACACCATATATTTT. Its protein is CASSPRYSPGGNTIYF.

CDR3 DNA sequence: TGTGCCAGCTCACCAGCAGCTACAGGGGGTTGGACTGAAGCTTTCTTT. Translated, it gives CASSPAATGGWTEAFF. The chain carries TRBV18 and TRBJ1-1; 8 bases fit TRBD1. CDR3 size: 16 residues. V shed 2 bases and J 5 bases; nucleotides not matched to a gene: 10. Per germline, CDR1 KGHSH and CDR2 LQKENI.

This clone has only one observation. This chain links TRBV6-5 with TRBJ2-6; D is undetermined. The CDR3 totals 15 residues. Germline V gives CDR1 MNHEY, CDR2 SVGAGI. Trimming left V 6 bases short and J 0 bases short, with 9 bases between. CDR3 nucleotides: TGTGCCAGCAGCCCCCGCTTCTCTGGGGCCAACGTCCTGACTTTC. The encoded protein is CASSPRFSGANVLTF.

The sample holds a few counts of this clone. The genes are TRBV6-5 and TRBJ1-5; the D gene is possibly TRBD1 (6 bases). Trimming shortened V by 0 bases and J by 5 bases, and 8 bases separated the two germline ends. In germline, CDR1 is MNHEY, CDR2 SVGAGI. The CDR3 extends over 14 amino acids. The CDR3 DNA follows: TGTGCCAGCAGTTACTCTGGGGGGCATCAGCCCCAGCATTTT. It translates to CASSYSGGHQPQHF.

The chain combines TRBV4-1 with TRBJ1-2, with 8 bases lining up with TRBD1. The V and J ends lost 1 base and 5 bases, in that order; junction bases with no gene match: 0. Germline loops: CDR1 MGHRA, CDR2 YSYEKL. The CDR3 is 13 amino acids. CDR3 sequence reads: CASSQGTGYGYTF. CDR3 coding DNA: TGCGCCAGCAGCCAAGGGACAGGGTATGGCTACACCTTC.

The chain links TRBV30 to TRBJ2-2; D may be TRBD1 (5 bases). This CDR3 has 11 amino acids. From germline, CDR1 is GTSNPN and CDR2 SVGIG (reference sequence). V lost 4 bases, J lost 6 bases, and 6 bases lay in between. The CDR3 reads CAWKGSGELFF. The CDR3 nucleotides read TGTGCCTGGAAGGGGTCCGGGGAGCTGTTTTTT.

This clone appeared a single time. This chain uses TRBV19 with TRBJ1-1; D is perhaps TRBD1 (5 bases). The V and J ends lost 5 bases and 3 bases respectively, with 22 bases between them. The CDR3 consists of 17 residues. CDR1 and CDR2 (germline): LNHDA, SQIVND (reference sequence). This CDR3 reads CASSHPDRDKTDTEAFF. For the CDR3, the DNA is TGTGCCAGTAGTCATCCTGACAGAGACAAAACGGACACTGAAGCTTTCTTT.

The rearrangement links TRBV14 to TRBJ2-1; 8 positions agree with TRBD2. The CDR3 runs to 16 residues. CDR1 is SGHDN and CDR2 is FVKESK in the germline V gene. The trim removed 7 bases at V and 0 bases at J, leaving 8 bases unmatched. The CDR3 DNA is TGTGCCAGCATCATGAGGACTAGCCACTCCTACAATGAGCAGTTCTTC. Its translation is CASIMRTSHSYNEQFF.

This clone has a single count. This rearrangement joins TRBV30 to TRBJ2-3; D gene unclear. V dropped 3 bases and J dropped 4 bases, with 11 bases sitting between them. This CDR3 region has 13 residues. Germline CDR1 and CDR2: GTSNPN and SVGIG (reference sequence). The CDR3 sequence is CAWRGIGADTQYF. Here the CDR3 DNA reads TGTGCCTGGAGGGGTATTGGCGCAGATACGCAGTATTTT.

This clone appeared once. The V and J genes are TRBV25-1 and TRBJ1-2; D is possibly TRBD1 (5 bases). Trimming pared 4 bases from V and 0 bases from J, leaving 9 bases between. The CDR3 has 14 amino acids. The germline V gene has CDR1 MGHDK and CDR2 SYGVNS. CDR3 sequence: CASSAGVPNYGYTF. The CDR3 nucleotides read TGTGCCAGCAGTGCGGGGGTACCTAACTATGGCTACACCTTC.

J is TRBJ2-5 and V is TRBV7-6, with 9 positions matching TRBD2. The CDR3 is made up of 16 amino acids. The ends lost 1 base at V and 5 bases at J; junction bases unmatched: 8. Germline-derived CDR1 and CDR2 are SGHVS and FNYEAQ. CDR3 in amino acids: CASSLGGGGAGETQYF. In nucleotides, the CDR3 is TGTGCCAGCAGCTTAGGAGGCGGGGGGGCAGGGGAGACCCAGTACTTC.

V usage is TRBV4-3 and J usage is TRBJ2-1, with 15 bases lining up with TRBD2. Germline V CDR1 and CDR2: LGHNA, YSLEER. J lost 1 base, V lost 3 bases, and 7 bases had no gene match. The CDR3 consists of 19 residues. The CDR3 reads CASSHLLGTSGGSYNEQFF. The CDR3 DNA is TGCGCCAGCAGCCATCTCCTCGGGACTAGCGGGGGGTCCTACAATGAGCAGTTCTTC.

The rearrangement links TRBV24-1 to TRBJ2-5; TRBD1 or TRBD2 may be the D gene (6 bases each). Trimming took off 1 base at V and 9 bases at J, with 11 bases between the two ends. Germline V gene data show CDR1 as KGHDR and CDR2 as SFDVKD. CDR3 length: 13 residues. The CDR3 DNA is TGTGCCACCAGTGATTTTCGGGGGCAGCCCCAGTACTTC. This translates into CATSDFRGQPQYF.

The chain carries TRBV10-1 and TRBJ2-7; 8 positions agree with TRBD1. In germline, CDR1 is WNHNN, CDR2 SYGVQD (reference sequence). V dropped 3 bases and J dropped 4; count of bases not matched to a gene: 11. This CDR3 comprises 16 residues. The CDR3 coding sequence is TGCGCCAGCAGTGACTTAAATGGACAGGGAAGGTACGAGCAGTACTTC. This codes for CASSDLNGQGRYEQYF.

This clone has only one observation. The chain combines TRBV6-5 with TRBJ1-1; D might be TRBD1 (5 bases). V lost 0 bases and J 10 bases, leaving 12 bases between the germline ends. CDR1 MNHEY and CDR2 SVGAGI come from the germline V gene. This CDR3 is 13 amino acids long. Written as DNA, the CDR3 is TGTGCCAGCAGTTACTCGCAGGGTGGGACAGCTTTCTTT. Protein product: CASSYSQGGTAFF.

The chain has TRBV5-1 and TRBJ1-3, with D unclear. Trimming left V 4 bases short and J 0 bases short, with 8 bases between. The CDR3 loop spans 14 amino acids. The germline V gene encodes CDR1 SGHRS and CDR2 YFSETQ. The CDR3 is CASSARGSGNTIYF. The CDR3 DNA follows: TGCGCCAGCAGCGCCAGAGGCTCTGGAAACACCATATATTTT.

The gene calls are TRBV9 and TRBJ2-3; possible D gene TRBD2, 5 bases. This CDR3 is built from 15 residues. Deletions cut 0 bases from V and 0 bases from J, with 8 bases between. From germline, CDR1 is SGDLS and CDR2 YYNGEE. The CDR3 loop reads CASSVDPGSTDTQYF. The CDR3 coding sequence is TGTGCCAGCAGCGTAGATCCGGGGAGCACAGATACGCAGTATTTT.

The CDR3 nucleotides are TGTGCCTGGGGGACAGGGTGGGTCACAGATACGCAGTATTTT. Amino acids: CAWGTGWVTDTQYF. V usage is TRBV30 and J usage is TRBJ2-3; 9 nucleotides match TRBD1. The germline CDR1 and CDR2 sequences are GTSNPN and SVGIG (reference sequence). This CDR3 region has 14 residues. V shed 5 bases, J shed 2 bases, and the junction held 5 bases outside the gene matches.